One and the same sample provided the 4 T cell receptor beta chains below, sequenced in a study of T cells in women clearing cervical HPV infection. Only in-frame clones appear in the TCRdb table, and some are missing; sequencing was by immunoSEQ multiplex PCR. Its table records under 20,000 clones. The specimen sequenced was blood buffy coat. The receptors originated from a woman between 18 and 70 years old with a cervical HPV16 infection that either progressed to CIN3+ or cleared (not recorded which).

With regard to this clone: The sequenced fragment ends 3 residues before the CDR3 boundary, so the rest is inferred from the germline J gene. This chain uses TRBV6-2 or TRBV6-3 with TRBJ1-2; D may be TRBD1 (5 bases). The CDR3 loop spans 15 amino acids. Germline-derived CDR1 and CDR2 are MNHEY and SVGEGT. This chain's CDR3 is CASSFAGGTTDTYTF. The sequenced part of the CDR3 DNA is TGTGCCAGCAGTTTCGCCGGGGGAACCACAGATACC.

CDR3 protein: CASSPGTPDTQYF. CDR3 DNA, as far as it was read: TGTGCCAGCAGCCCAGGGACTCCAGATACG. The rearrangement links TRBV7-2 to TRBJ2-3; TRBD2 might be the D (6 bases). From the germline J gene comes the end of the CDR3, since the read stops 3 residues before it. Germline CDR1 is SGHTA and CDR2 is FQGNSA. The CDR3 has 13 residues. V was trimmed by 5 bases and J by 4 bases, leaving 10 bases between them.

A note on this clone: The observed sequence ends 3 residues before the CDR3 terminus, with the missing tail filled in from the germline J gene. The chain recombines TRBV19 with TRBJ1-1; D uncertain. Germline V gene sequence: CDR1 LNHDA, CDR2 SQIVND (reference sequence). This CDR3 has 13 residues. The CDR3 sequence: CASSIGGGETAFF. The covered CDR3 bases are TGTGCCAGTAGTATTGGTGGCGGAGAGACA.

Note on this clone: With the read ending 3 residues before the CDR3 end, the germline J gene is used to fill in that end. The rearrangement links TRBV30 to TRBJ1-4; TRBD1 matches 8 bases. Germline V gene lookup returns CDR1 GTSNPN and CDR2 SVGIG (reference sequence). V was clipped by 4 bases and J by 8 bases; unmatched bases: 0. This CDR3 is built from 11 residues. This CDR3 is CAWNRGEKLFF. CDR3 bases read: TGTGCCTGGAACAGGGGGGAAAAA.